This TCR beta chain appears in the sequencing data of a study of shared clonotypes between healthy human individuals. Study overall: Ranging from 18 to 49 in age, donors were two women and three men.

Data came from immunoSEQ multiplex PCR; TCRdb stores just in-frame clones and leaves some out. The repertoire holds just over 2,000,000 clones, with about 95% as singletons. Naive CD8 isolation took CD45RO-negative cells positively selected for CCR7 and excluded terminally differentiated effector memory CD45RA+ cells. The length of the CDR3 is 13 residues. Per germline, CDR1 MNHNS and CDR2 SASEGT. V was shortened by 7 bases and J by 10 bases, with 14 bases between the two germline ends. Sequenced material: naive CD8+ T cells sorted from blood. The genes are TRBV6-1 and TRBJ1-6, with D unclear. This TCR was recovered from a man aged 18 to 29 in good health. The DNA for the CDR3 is TGTGCCAGCATAGGACCCATCCAATCACCCCTCCACTTT. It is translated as CASIGPIQSPLHF.